This is a list of T cell receptor beta chains from one sample in a study of human T cells and chemical hapten exposure. TCRdb analysed the RACE reads with MiXCR anew, one entry per CDR3 protein. The repertoire holds 180,000 or so distinct CDR3 sequences, with about 14% as singletons. Here the sequenced sample was whole blood, taken in connection with sensitization to the hapten diphenylcyclopropenone (DPC). Every receptor here comes from a woman aged 25-40 years with alopecia areata. Some clones in this sample may be carry-over from other donors' samples. Each CDR3 is given with its conserved first and last residue. A D gene is named only where the DNA matches it firmly. Clone size appears in some rows only: once, few, many, or a class for an expanded clone.

clone_size,j_call,d_call,v_call,cdr3_aa,cdr3_nt
many,TRBJ1-2,.,TRBV29-1,CSVSGTLHGYTF,TGCAGCGTTTCCGGGACACTACACGGCTACACCTTC
few,TRBJ1-1,TRBD1,TRBV12-3/TRBV12-4,CASSNRGAGTEAFF,TGTGCCAGCAGTAACAGGGGCGCGGGCACTGAAGCTTTCTTT
.,TRBJ1-5,.,TRBV6-2/TRBV6-3,CASSYLQGTNQPQQF,TGTGCCAGCAGTTATCTGCAGGGAACTAATCAGCCCCAGCAATTT
.,TRBJ2-7,.,TRBV10-3,CAISEQGSTYEQYF,TGTGCCATTTCTGAGCAGGGGTCAACCTACGAGCAGTACTTC
many,TRBJ1-2,.,TRBV28,CASRSGGPYGYTF,TGTGCCAGCAGATCCGGAGGGCCCTATGGCTACACCTTC
few,TRBJ1-5,.,TRBV28,CASSTTRSGVGQPQHF,TGTGCCAGCAGTACCACCCGATCGGGGGTGGGCCAGCCCCAGCATTTT
few,TRBJ1-1,.,TRBV11-1,CASSLAGYTEAFF,TGTGCCAGCAGCTTAGCGGGGTACACTGAAGCTTTCTTT
.,TRBJ1-1,.,TRBV6-5,CASSYFPQAEAFF,TGTGCCAGCAGTTACTTCCCCCAGGCTGAAGCTTTCTTT
many,TRBJ1-3,.,TRBV3-1,CASSQDPRGWNTIYF,TGTGCCAGCAGCCAGGACCCCAGGGGATGGAACACCATATATTTT
.,TRBJ1-2,TRBD1,TRBV12-3/TRBV12-4,CASSSGTGFSYGYTF,TGTGCCAGCAGTTCCGGGACAGGATTTTCCTATGGCTACACCTTC
many,TRBJ2-7,TRBD2,TRBV29-1,CSVRPSGSWGEQYF,TGCAGCGTGAGGCCTAGCGGGAGTTGGGGCGAGCAGTACTTC
.,TRBJ2-1,TRBD1,TRBV29-1,CSVEDYAGGHNEQFF,TGCAGCGTTGAAGATTACGCAGGGGGCCACAATGAGCAGTTCTTC
few,TRBJ2-3,.,TRBV30,CAWSVGLEVTDTQYF,TGTGCCTGGAGTGTCGGACTCGAGGTCACAGATACGCAGTATTTT
few,TRBJ1-1,.,TRBV6-2/TRBV6-3,CASSYSRDMNTEAFF,TGTGCCAGCAGTTACTCGCGGGATATGAACACTGAAGCTTTCTTT
many,TRBJ2-6,TRBD1,TRBV13,CASSRWTGGSSGANVLTF,TGTGCCAGCAGCAGATGGACAGGGGGCTCCTCTGGGGCCAACGTCCTGACTTTC
few,TRBJ2-7,TRBD1,TRBV29-1,CSASGQGALHEQYF,TGCAGCGCGTCGGGACAGGGGGCTTTGCACGAGCAGTACTTC
.,TRBJ2-1,.,TRBV12-3/TRBV12-4,CASSRDFDEQFF,TGTGCCAGCAGCCGGGACTTTGATGAGCAGTTCTTC
.,TRBJ1-5,.,TRBV24-1,CATSDGGGASHF,TGTGCCACCAGTGATGGCGGGGGGGCCTCTCATTTT
.,TRBJ1-5,.,TRBV18,CASSPGGGNQPQHF,TGTGCCAGCTCACCCGGAGGGGGCAATCAGCCCCAGCATTTT
.,TRBJ1-1,TRBD1,TRBV5-4,CASSEDPRGLNTEAFF,TGTGCCAGCAGCGAGGACCCCAGGGGGCTTAATACTGAAGCTTTCTTT
.,TRBJ2-3,TRBD1,TRBV7-8,CASSRQGMSTDTQYF,TGTGCCAGCAGCCGACAGGGGATGAGCACAGATACGCAGTATTTT
many,TRBJ1-5,.,TRBV6-1,CASSEPTTGSEQPQHF,TGTGCCAGCAGTGAGCCAACTACAGGGAGTGAACAGCCCCAGCATTTT
.,TRBJ2-7,TRBD2,TRBV28,CASTQTSGVPYEQYF,TGTGCCAGCACCCAGACTAGCGGTGTTCCCTACGAGCAGTACTTC
many,TRBJ2-7,TRBD2,TRBV20-1,CSARDDQRGSYEQYF,TGCAGTGCTAGAGATGACCAGCGGGGTTCCTACGAGCAGTACTTC
many,TRBJ2-1,.,TRBV4-2,CASSQAVPPSYNEQFF,TGTGCCAGCAGCCAAGCGGTTCCCCCCTCCTACAATGAGCAGTTCTTC
few,TRBJ2-1,TRBD2,TRBV5-1,CASSPTLAGVDNEQFF,TGCGCCAGCAGCCCTACCTTGGCGGGGGTTGACAATGAGCAGTTCTTC
.,TRBJ2-3,TRBD1,TRBV7-3,CASSTQQGNTQYF,TGTGCCAGCAGCACCCAACAGGGGAATACGCAGTATTTT
few,TRBJ2-1,TRBD2,TRBV7-3,CASSPGLGNYEQFF,TGTGCCAGCAGCCCGGGACTAGGGAACTATGAGCAGTTCTTC
.,TRBJ1-4,.,TRBV4-1,CASSRGAVDGEKLFF,TGCGCCAGCAGCCGGGGGGCCGTGGACGGTGAAAAACTGTTTTTT
.,TRBJ2-3,TRBD2,TRBV5-4,CASSRGGGSADTQYF,TGTGCCAGCAGCCGGGGGGGCGGGAGTGCAGATACGCAGTATTTT
many,TRBJ2-5,.,TRBV20-1,CSAQGLGETQYF,TGCAGTGCTCAGGGATTAGGGGAGACCCAGTACTTC
.,TRBJ2-1,.,TRBV2,CASSDVSRISYNEQFF,TGTGCCAGCAGTGATGTTTCGAGAATCTCCTACAATGAGCAGTTCTTC
.,TRBJ2-7,.,TRBV20-1,CSAQKGPSYEQYF,TGCAGTGCTCAAAAGGGCCCCTCCTACGAGCAGTACTTC
few,TRBJ2-7,TRBD2,TRBV7-2,CASSLTAAGASYEQYF,TGTGCCAGCAGCTTAACGGCGGCGGGAGCTTCCTACGAGCAGTACTTC
few,TRBJ2-3,.,TRBV25-1,CASSEYSGRYTDTQYF,TGTGCCAGCAGTGAATACAGCGGGCGGTACACAGATACGCAGTATTTT
few,TRBJ2-4,TRBD2,TRBV2,CASNSGSDIQYF,TGTGCCAGCAATAGCGGGAGTGACATTCAGTACTTC
few,TRBJ1-2,TRBD1,TRBV12-3/TRBV12-4,CASSPLRAGQGAHGYTF,TGTGCCAGCAGTCCGCTTCGAGCGGGACAGGGGGCACATGGCTACACCTTC
.,TRBJ2-1,TRBD2,TRBV4-3,CASSPKSSGRPLSNEQFF,TGCGCCAGCAGCCCGAAATCGAGCGGGAGGCCCCTTTCCAATGAGCAGTTCTTC
.,TRBJ2-1,TRBD1,TRBV9,CASSPRDRENEQFF,TGTGCCAGCAGCCCACGGGACAGGGAGAATGAGCAGTTCTTC
few,TRBJ1-5,.,TRBV5-1,CASSLGHDQPQHF,TGCGCCAGCAGCTTGGGTCACGATCAGCCCCAGCATTTT
few,TRBJ2-1,TRBD2,TRBV19,CASRTSGGTYNEQFF,TGTGCCAGTAGGACTAGCGGGGGGACCTACAATGAGCAGTTCTTC
many,TRBJ1-1,.,TRBV20-1,CSARDMRGSTEAFF,TGCAGTGCTAGAGATATGAGGGGGTCGACTGAAGCTTTCTTT
.,TRBJ2-7,.,TRBV11-2,CASRPRLSSYEQYF,TGTGCCAGCAGGCCGCGCCTCAGCTCCTACGAGCAGTACTTC
.,TRBJ1-1,.,TRBV9,CASSVEPDMNTEAFF,TGTGCCAGCAGCGTAGAACCAGATATGAACACTGAAGCTTTCTTT
.,TRBJ2-7,.,TRBV5-5,CASSSIAYEQYF,TGTGCCAGCAGCTCGATTGCCTACGAGCAGTACTTC
.,TRBJ2-1,TRBD2,TRBV20-1,CSAELAGGLNEQFF,TGCAGTGCTGAACTAGCGGGAGGTCTCAATGAGCAGTTCTTC
many,TRBJ1-1,.,TRBV14,CASSQDLRGNTEAFF,TGTGCCAGCAGCCAAGATTTACGCGGGAACACTGAAGCTTTCTTT
few,TRBJ1-4,TRBD1,TRBV20-1,CSALDRGPEKLFF,TGCAGTGCCCTGGACAGGGGACCGGAAAAACTGTTTTTT
few,TRBJ1-5,.,TRBV6-2/TRBV6-3,CASSYFAQPQHF,TGTGCCAGCAGTTACTTTGCTCAGCCCCAGCATTTT
few,TRBJ2-5,.,TRBV6-2/TRBV6-3,CASSWIGEETQYF,TGTGCCAGCAGTTGGATTGGCGAAGAGACCCAGTACTTC
few,TRBJ2-2,.,TRBV29-1,CSVDFGRATGELFF,TGCAGCGTTGATTTTGGCAGGGCCACCGGGGAGCTGTTTTTT
few,TRBJ1-1,.,TRBV4-3,CASSQDATGGAFF,TGCGCCAGCAGCCAAGATGCGACAGGCGGAGCTTTCTTT
.,TRBJ2-3,.,TRBV29-1,CSVLLGATDTQYF,TGCAGCGTTCTTCTGGGGGCCACAGATACGCAGTATTTT